A selection of T cell receptor beta chains follows, all from one sample in a study of blood T cell repertoires in COVID-19. Repertoires were generated with immunoSEQ multiplex PCR, while TCRdb's copy carries only in-frame clones and drops some. The profile covers nearly 200,000 clones, with around 80% appearing a single time and approximately 6.9% taken by the ten largest. Sample: peripheral blood. The receptors here all came from a human donor with acute or convalescent COVID-19. The donor label of this sample is uncertain. Each CDR3 is given with its conserved first and last residue. The order of the fields is V gene, clone size, D gene, J gene, CDR3 DNA, CDR3 protein. The D gene is left open where the match is weak. Not all rows give a size; the values are once, few, many and, for expanded clones, a class.

v_gene: TRBV5-6; abundance: .; d_gene: TRBD2; j_gene: TRBJ2-3; CDR3nt: TGTGCCAGTACGCCGCGTGCGGGAGTAACGCAGTATTTT; CDR3aa: CASTPRAGVTQYF
v_gene: TRBV5-6; abundance: .; d_gene: TRBD1; j_gene: TRBJ1-5; CDR3nt: TGTGCCAGCAGCTACTTCAGGGGGAATCAGCCCCAGCATTTT; CDR3aa: CASSYFRGNQPQHF
v_gene: TRBV2; abundance: .; d_gene: TRBD2; j_gene: TRBJ2-7; CDR3nt: TGTGCCAGCAGTGAACAGGGAGGGTCCTACGAGCAGTACTTC; CDR3aa: CASSEQGGSYEQYF
v_gene: TRBV5-1; abundance: .; d_gene: .; j_gene: TRBJ2-2; CDR3nt: TGCGCCAGCAGCTTAGTGGTGCGGAACACCGGGGAGCTGTTTTTT; CDR3aa: CASSLVVRNTGELFF
v_gene: TRBV28; abundance: .; d_gene: .; j_gene: TRBJ2-7; CDR3nt: TGTGCCAGCACCCTTTTTTCAGGTTACGAGCAGTACTTC; CDR3aa: CASTLFSGYEQYF
v_gene: TRBV9; abundance: .; d_gene: .; j_gene: TRBJ2-5; CDR3nt: TGTGCCAGCAGCGTACAGGGGATCGTAGCTTTGGAGACCCAGTACTTC; CDR3aa: CASSVQGIVALETQYF
v_gene: TRBV5-8; abundance: .; d_gene: .; j_gene: TRBJ1-2; CDR3nt: TGTGCCAGCAGCTTGGGGGCGACTAACTATGGCTACACCTTC; CDR3aa: CASSLGATNYGYTF
v_gene: TRBV7-2; abundance: .; d_gene: .; j_gene: TRBJ1-6; CDR3nt: TGTGCCAGCACCGACAGGATAATTAATTCACCCCTCCACTTT; CDR3aa: CASTDRIINSPLHF
v_gene: TRBV3-1/TRBV3-2; abundance: .; d_gene: TRBD2; j_gene: TRBJ2-5; CDR3nt: TGTGCCAGCAGCCCTGGGGTAGCGGGAGGCACAGAGACCCAGTACTTC; CDR3aa: CASSPGVAGGTETQYF
v_gene: TRBV24-1; abundance: .; d_gene: TRBD1; j_gene: TRBJ2-2; CDR3nt: TGTGCCACCAGCGTAGGGACAGCGAACACCGGGGAGCTGTTTTTT; CDR3aa: CATSVGTANTGELFF
v_gene: TRBV6-5; abundance: .; d_gene: .; j_gene: TRBJ1-1; CDR3nt: TGTGCCAGCCCCGCTCCTTCAGGGATGGTGGAAGCTTTCTTT; CDR3aa: CASPAPSGMVEAFF
v_gene: TRBV19; abundance: .; d_gene: TRBD1; j_gene: TRBJ1-2; CDR3nt: TGTGCCAGTAGTGGCCGGGACAGCACTAACTATGGCTACACCTTC; CDR3aa: CASSGRDSTNYGYTF
v_gene: TRBV24-1; abundance: .; d_gene: TRBD1; j_gene: TRBJ2-7; CDR3nt: TGTGCCACCAGTGACCCAACCGGGACAGGGGGGTACGAGCAGTACTTC; CDR3aa: CATSDPTGTGGYEQYF
v_gene: TRBV7-9; abundance: many; d_gene: .; j_gene: TRBJ1-1; CDR3nt: TGTGCCAGCAGCTACGGGACACCCGAAGCTTTCTTT; CDR3aa: CASSYGTPEAFF
v_gene: TRBV6-6; abundance: .; d_gene: .; j_gene: TRBJ1-2; CDR3nt: TGTGCCAGCAGTCGCACTACAGGGAATGAAGGCTACACCTTC; CDR3aa: CASSRTTGNEGYTF
v_gene: TRBV28; abundance: .; d_gene: TRBD2; j_gene: TRBJ2-7; CDR3nt: TGTGCCAGCAGTACGCCAATAGCGGGAGCGGCCGAGCAGTACTTC; CDR3aa: CASSTPIAGAAEQYF
v_gene: TRBV12-3/TRBV12-4; abundance: .; d_gene: TRBD1; j_gene: TRBJ1-1; CDR3nt: TGTGCCAGCAGCAGAACAGGGGGCACTGAAGCTTTCTTT; CDR3aa: CASSRTGGTEAFF
v_gene: TRBV2; abundance: .; d_gene: .; j_gene: TRBJ2-5; CDR3nt: TGTGCCAGCAGGTTAGCGGAACAAGAGACCCAGTACTTC; CDR3aa: CASRLAEQETQYF
v_gene: TRBV4-1; abundance: .; d_gene: TRBD2; j_gene: TRBJ2-3; CDR3nt: TGCGCCAGCAGCCAAGATCCGTTAGCGGGAGGCCCAGATACGCAGTATTTT; CDR3aa: CASSQDPLAGGPDTQYF
v_gene: TRBV5-1; abundance: .; d_gene: TRBD1; j_gene: TRBJ1-2; CDR3nt: TGCGCCAGCAGCTTACAGGGGGAAGGCTATGGCTACACCTTC; CDR3aa: CASSLQGEGYGYTF
v_gene: TRBV6-5; abundance: .; d_gene: TRBD2; j_gene: TRBJ2-1; CDR3nt: TGTGCCAGCAGCCGTCCCGGGAGGTCCTACAATGAGCAGTTCTTC; CDR3aa: CASSRPGRSYNEQFF
v_gene: TRBV7-9; abundance: .; d_gene: .; j_gene: TRBJ1-3; CDR3nt: TGTGCCAGCAGCTTAAGGGGTAGGCATGCTGGAAACACCATATATTTT; CDR3aa: CASSLRGRHAGNTIYF
v_gene: TRBV28; abundance: few; d_gene: .; j_gene: TRBJ1-6; CDR3nt: TGTGCCAGCAGTTTAAGGGAGTCTAATTCACCCCTCCACTTT; CDR3aa: CASSLRESNSPLHF
v_gene: TRBV11-2; abundance: .; d_gene: .; j_gene: TRBJ1-1; CDR3nt: TGTGCCAGCAGCTTAGGGGCGAACACTGAAGCTTTCTTT; CDR3aa: CASSLGANTEAFF
v_gene: TRBV3-1/TRBV3-2; abundance: .; d_gene: .; j_gene: TRBJ2-7; CDR3nt: TGTGCCAGCAGCCAACTCGGGGCCTACGAGCAGTACTTC; CDR3aa: CASSQLGAYEQYF
v_gene: TRBV9; abundance: .; d_gene: .; j_gene: TRBJ1-2; CDR3nt: TGTGCCAGCAGCCCCGGGACGGCGGGATACTATGGCTACACCTTC; CDR3aa: CASSPGTAGYYGYTF
v_gene: TRBV9; abundance: .; d_gene: .; j_gene: TRBJ1-1; CDR3nt: TGTGCCAGCAGCGTGCGCACAGGGAACACTGAAGCTTTCTTT; CDR3aa: CASSVRTGNTEAFF
v_gene: TRBV5-4; abundance: few; d_gene: TRBD1; j_gene: TRBJ1-3; CDR3nt: TGTGCCAGCAGCATCGACAGGGGTGACACCATATATTTT; CDR3aa: CASSIDRGDTIYF
v_gene: TRBV28; abundance: .; d_gene: TRBD1; j_gene: TRBJ2-7; CDR3nt: TGTGCCAGCAGTCTTACAGGGGGCTCTAGCGAGCAGTACTTC; CDR3aa: CASSLTGGSSEQYF
v_gene: TRBV6-4; abundance: .; d_gene: .; j_gene: TRBJ1-4; CDR3nt: TGTGCCAGCAACCCCCAGGGGCCTAATGAAAAACTGTTTTTT; CDR3aa: CASNPQGPNEKLFF
v_gene: TRBV10-3; abundance: .; d_gene: TRBD1; j_gene: TRBJ1-4; CDR3nt: TGTGCCATCAGCGCCGGGACAGAAATCGGAAAACTGTTTTTT; CDR3aa: CAISAGTEIGKLFF
v_gene: TRBV9; abundance: .; d_gene: TRBD1; j_gene: TRBJ1-1; CDR3nt: TGTGCCAGCAGCCCCCGTCCCGGGACAGGGAACACTGAAGCTTTCTTT; CDR3aa: CASSPRPGTGNTEAFF
v_gene: TRBV2; abundance: .; d_gene: TRBD1; j_gene: TRBJ1-5; CDR3nt: TGTGCCAGCAGTGCAGGGGGCCATCAGCCCCAGCATTTT; CDR3aa: CASSAGGHQPQHF
v_gene: TRBV29-1; abundance: few; d_gene: TRBD1; j_gene: TRBJ2-2; CDR3nt: TGCAGCGTTGTAGGACAGGATTCGAACACCGGGGAGCTGTTTTTT; CDR3aa: CSVVGQDSNTGELFF
v_gene: TRBV11-2; abundance: .; d_gene: TRBD2; j_gene: TRBJ2-1; CDR3nt: TGTGCCAGTAGTATAGCGGGGTATTTATACAATGAGCAGTTCTTC; CDR3aa: CASSIAGYLYNEQFF
v_gene: TRBV5-4; abundance: .; d_gene: .; j_gene: TRBJ2-2; CDR3nt: TGTGCCAGCCACCGGGGTAACGGGAAGAACACCGGGGAGCTGTTTTTT; CDR3aa: CASHRGNGKNTGELFF
v_gene: TRBV6-2/TRBV6-3; abundance: .; d_gene: .; j_gene: TRBJ2-7; CDR3nt: TGTGCCAGCAGTTCCCCCGGGGGAGCGGACCCCTACGAGCAGTACTTC; CDR3aa: CASSSPGGADPYEQYF
v_gene: TRBV5-6; abundance: .; d_gene: TRBD1; j_gene: TRBJ1-1; CDR3nt: TGTGCCAGCAGCTTCTGGACAGGCCGCAACACTGAAGCTTTCTTT; CDR3aa: CASSFWTGRNTEAFF
v_gene: TRBV11-2; abundance: .; d_gene: .; j_gene: TRBJ2-7; CDR3nt: TGTGCCAGCAGCTTACAACTAGCCTCCTACGAGCAGTACTTC; CDR3aa: CASSLQLASYEQYF
v_gene: TRBV10-3; abundance: .; d_gene: .; j_gene: TRBJ1-5; CDR3nt: TGTGCCATCAGTGAGACAGATAGCAATCAGCCCCAGCATTTT; CDR3aa: CAISETDSNQPQHF
v_gene: TRBV6-5; abundance: .; d_gene: .; j_gene: TRBJ2-7; CDR3nt: TGTGCCAGCAGTTACGTAGGTAGCGTCGACTCCTACGAGCAGTACTTC; CDR3aa: CASSYVGSVDSYEQYF
v_gene: TRBV9; abundance: once; d_gene: .; j_gene: TRBJ2-4; CDR3nt: TGTGCCAGCAGCGTAGAGGCAGGAGCCAAAAACATTCAGTACTTC; CDR3aa: CASSVEAGAKNIQYF
v_gene: TRBV21-1; abundance: once; d_gene: .; j_gene: TRBJ1-2; CDR3nt: TGTGCCAGCAGCAGCAACTCCGCCGGCTACACCTTC; CDR3aa: CASSSNSAGYTF
v_gene: TRBV6-4; abundance: .; d_gene: .; j_gene: TRBJ1-1; CDR3nt: TGTGCCAGCAGTGTTTTAGGGGGTACTGAAGCTTTCTTT; CDR3aa: CASSVLGGTEAFF
v_gene: TRBV5-1; abundance: .; d_gene: .; j_gene: TRBJ2-7; CDR3nt: TGCGCCAGCAGCTTAACAGCTACCAACTCCTACGAGCAGTACTTC; CDR3aa: CASSLTATNSYEQYF
v_gene: TRBV2; abundance: .; d_gene: .; j_gene: TRBJ2-3; CDR3nt: TGTGCCAGCAGTCTTGGACTGCCCCCAGATACGCAGTATTTT; CDR3aa: CASSLGLPPDTQYF
v_gene: TRBV3-1/TRBV3-2; abundance: .; d_gene: .; j_gene: TRBJ1-1; CDR3nt: TGTGCCAGCAGCCAAGGGGGGGGTGCTGAAGCTTTCTTT; CDR3aa: CASSQGGGAEAFF
v_gene: TRBV19; abundance: .; d_gene: TRBD2; j_gene: TRBJ2-5; CDR3nt: TGTGCCAGTAGGATGGGAGGGGAGACCCAGTACTTC; CDR3aa: CASRMGGETQYF
v_gene: TRBV19; abundance: .; d_gene: .; j_gene: TRBJ2-1; CDR3nt: TGTGCCAGTGCCCCGGGATACAATGAGCAGTTCTTC; CDR3aa: CASAPGYNEQFF
v_gene: TRBV19; abundance: .; d_gene: .; j_gene: TRBJ1-4; CDR3nt: TGTGCCAGTAGTCCCCAGGCCGGGGCTAATGAAAAACTGTTTTTT; CDR3aa: CASSPQAGANEKLFF
v_gene: TRBV15; abundance: .; d_gene: TRBD2; j_gene: TRBJ2-3; CDR3nt: TGTGCCACCAGCAGCCCCGCGGCGGGAGTGTCAGATACGCAGTATTTT; CDR3aa: CATSSPAAGVSDTQYF
v_gene: TRBV7-2; abundance: .; d_gene: TRBD1; j_gene: TRBJ2-7; CDR3nt: TGTGCCAGCAGCCCGTTCGGACAGGGGTTATACGAGCAGTACTTC; CDR3aa: CASSPFGQGLYEQYF
v_gene: TRBV29-1; abundance: .; d_gene: .; j_gene: TRBJ2-7; CDR3nt: TGCAGCGTTACTGTCTCCTACGAGCAGTACTTC; CDR3aa: CSVTVSYEQYF
v_gene: TRBV7-9; abundance: .; d_gene: TRBD2; j_gene: TRBJ2-2; CDR3nt: TGTGCCAGCAGCTTAGCTTCGCCGCGGGAGTCCGGGGAGCTGTTTTTT; CDR3aa: CASSLASPRESGELFF
v_gene: TRBV5-4; abundance: .; d_gene: TRBD2; j_gene: TRBJ2-5; CDR3nt: TGTGCCAGCAGCTTGGGTACTAGCGGGGGCCAAGAGACCCAGTACTTC; CDR3aa: CASSLGTSGGQETQYF